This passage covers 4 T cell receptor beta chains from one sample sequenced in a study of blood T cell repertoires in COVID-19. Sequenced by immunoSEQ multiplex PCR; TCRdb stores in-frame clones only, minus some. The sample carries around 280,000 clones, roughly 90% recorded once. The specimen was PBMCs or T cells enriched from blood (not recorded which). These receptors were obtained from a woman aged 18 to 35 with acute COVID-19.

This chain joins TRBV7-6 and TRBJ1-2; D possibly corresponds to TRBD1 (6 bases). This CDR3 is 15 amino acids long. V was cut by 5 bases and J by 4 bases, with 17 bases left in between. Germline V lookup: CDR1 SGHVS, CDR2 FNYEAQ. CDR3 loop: CASSLGQGPSYGYTF. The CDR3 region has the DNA TGTGCCAGCAGCCTGGGCCAGGGGCCTAGCTATGGCTACACCTTC.

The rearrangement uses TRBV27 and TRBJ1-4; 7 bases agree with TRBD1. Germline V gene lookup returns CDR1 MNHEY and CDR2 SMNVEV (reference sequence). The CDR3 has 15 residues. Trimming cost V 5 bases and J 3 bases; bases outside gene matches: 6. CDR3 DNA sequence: TGTGCCAGCAGTCCCCCGGGACAGCCTAATGAAAAACTGTTTTTT. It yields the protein CASSPPGQPNEKLFF. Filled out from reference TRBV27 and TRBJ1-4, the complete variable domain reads EAQVTQNPRYLITVTGKKLTVTCSQNMNHEYMSWYRQDPGLGLRQIYYSMNVEVTDKGDVPEGYKVSRKEKRNFPLILESPSPNQTSLYFCASSPPGQPNEKLFFGSGTQLSVL.

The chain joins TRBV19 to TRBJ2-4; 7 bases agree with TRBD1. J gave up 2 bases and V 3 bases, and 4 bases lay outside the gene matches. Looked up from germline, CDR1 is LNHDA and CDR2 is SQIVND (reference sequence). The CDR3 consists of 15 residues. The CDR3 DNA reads TGTGCCAGTAGTATGGCAGGGGGAACCAAAAACATTCAGTACTTC. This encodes CASSMAGGTKNIQYF.

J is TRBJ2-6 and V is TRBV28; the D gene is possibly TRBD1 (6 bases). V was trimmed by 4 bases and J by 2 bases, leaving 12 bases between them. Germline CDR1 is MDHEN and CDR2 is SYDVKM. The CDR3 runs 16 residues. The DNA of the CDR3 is TGTGCCAGCAGTTCAAACGCAGGGGCTGGGGCCAACGTCCTGACTTTC. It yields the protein CASSSNAGAGANVLTF.